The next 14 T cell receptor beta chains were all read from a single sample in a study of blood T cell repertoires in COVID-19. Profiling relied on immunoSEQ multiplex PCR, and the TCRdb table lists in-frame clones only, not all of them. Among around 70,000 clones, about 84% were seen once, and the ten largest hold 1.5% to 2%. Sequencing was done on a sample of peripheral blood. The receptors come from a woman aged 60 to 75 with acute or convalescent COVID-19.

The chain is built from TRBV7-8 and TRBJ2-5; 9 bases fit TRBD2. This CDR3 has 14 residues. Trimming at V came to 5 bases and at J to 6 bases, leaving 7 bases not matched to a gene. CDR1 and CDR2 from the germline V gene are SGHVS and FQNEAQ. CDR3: CASSRGGAGKTQYF. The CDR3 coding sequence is TGTGCCAGCAGCCGCGGGGGGGCAGGAAAGACCCAGTACTTC.

The CDR3 coding sequence is TGTGCCAGCAGCTACGGGACAGGGGTCACCGGGGAGCTGTTTTTT. Translation gives CASSYGTGVTGELFF. J is TRBJ2-2 and V is TRBV3-1 (or the pseudogene TRBV3-2), with 10 nucleotides matching TRBD1. J gave up 4 bases and V 5 bases, and 4 bases lay outside the gene matches. This CDR3 comprises 15 residues. CDR1 and CDR2 from the germline V gene are LGHDT and YNNKEL (reference sequence).

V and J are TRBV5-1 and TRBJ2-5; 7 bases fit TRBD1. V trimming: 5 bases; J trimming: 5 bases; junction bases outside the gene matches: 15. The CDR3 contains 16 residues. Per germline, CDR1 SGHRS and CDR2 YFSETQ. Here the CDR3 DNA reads TGCGCCAGCAGGAGCTACCTAGCAGGGGGAGCGGAGACCCAGTACTTC. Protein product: CASRSYLAGGAETQYF.

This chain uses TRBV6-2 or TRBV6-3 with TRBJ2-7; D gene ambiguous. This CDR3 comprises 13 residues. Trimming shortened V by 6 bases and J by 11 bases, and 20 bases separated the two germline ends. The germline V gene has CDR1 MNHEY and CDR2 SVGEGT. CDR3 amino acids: CASSLDTPRMKYF. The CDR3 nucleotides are TGTGCCAGCAGCCTAGACACCCCCCGGATGAAGTACTTC.

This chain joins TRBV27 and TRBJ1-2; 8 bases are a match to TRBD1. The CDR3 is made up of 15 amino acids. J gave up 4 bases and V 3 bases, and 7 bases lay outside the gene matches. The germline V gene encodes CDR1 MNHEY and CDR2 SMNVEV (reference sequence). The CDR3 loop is CASSLAATGVYGYTF. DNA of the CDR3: TGTGCCAGCAGTTTGGCTGCGACAGGGGTCTATGGCTACACCTTC.

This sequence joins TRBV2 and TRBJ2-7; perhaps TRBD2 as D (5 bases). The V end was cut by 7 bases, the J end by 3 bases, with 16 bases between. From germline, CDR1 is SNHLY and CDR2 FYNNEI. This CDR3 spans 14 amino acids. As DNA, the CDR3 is TGTGCCAGCATGCTCTCGGTGGGGAGCTACGAGCAGTACTTC. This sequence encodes CASMLSVGSYEQYF.

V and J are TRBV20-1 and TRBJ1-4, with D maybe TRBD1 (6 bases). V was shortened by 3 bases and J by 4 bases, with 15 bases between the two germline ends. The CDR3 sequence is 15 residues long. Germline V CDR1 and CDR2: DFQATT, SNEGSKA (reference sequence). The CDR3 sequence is CSASFRGQINEKLFF. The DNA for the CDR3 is TGCAGTGCTAGTTTTCGCGGACAGATTAATGAAAAACTGTTTTTT.

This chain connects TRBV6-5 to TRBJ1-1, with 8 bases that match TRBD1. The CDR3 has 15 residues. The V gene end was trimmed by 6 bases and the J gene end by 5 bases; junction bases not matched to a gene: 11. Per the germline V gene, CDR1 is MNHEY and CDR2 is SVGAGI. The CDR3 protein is CASSKGQGSGTEAFF. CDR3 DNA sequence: TGTGCCAGCAGCAAAGGACAGGGATCAGGGACTGAAGCTTTCTTT.

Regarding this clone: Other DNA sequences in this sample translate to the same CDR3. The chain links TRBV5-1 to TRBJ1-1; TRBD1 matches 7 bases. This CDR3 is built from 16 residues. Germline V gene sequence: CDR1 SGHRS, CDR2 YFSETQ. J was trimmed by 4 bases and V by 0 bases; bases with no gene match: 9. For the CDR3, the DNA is TGCGCCAGCAGCTTGGCTGGAACAGGGGTGGGCACTGAAGCTTTCTTT. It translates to CASSLAGTGVGTEAFF.

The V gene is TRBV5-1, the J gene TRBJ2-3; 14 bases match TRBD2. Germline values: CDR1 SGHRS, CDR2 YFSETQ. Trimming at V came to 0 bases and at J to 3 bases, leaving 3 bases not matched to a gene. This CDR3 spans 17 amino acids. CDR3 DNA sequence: TGCGCCAGCAGCTTGGCTAGGACTAGCGGGGGGACAGATACGCAGTATTTT. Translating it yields CASSLARTSGGTDTQYF.

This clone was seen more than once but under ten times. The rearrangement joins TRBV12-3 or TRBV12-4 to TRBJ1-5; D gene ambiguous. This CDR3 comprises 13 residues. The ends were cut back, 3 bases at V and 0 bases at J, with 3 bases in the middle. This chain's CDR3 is CASSFNSNQPQHF. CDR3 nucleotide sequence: TGTGCCAGCAGTTTCAATAGCAATCAGCCCCAGCATTTT.

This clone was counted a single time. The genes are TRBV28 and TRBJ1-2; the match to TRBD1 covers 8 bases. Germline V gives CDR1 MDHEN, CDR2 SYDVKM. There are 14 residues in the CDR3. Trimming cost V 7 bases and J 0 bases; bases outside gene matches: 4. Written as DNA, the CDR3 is TGTGCCAGCATCGACAGGGGTTCTAACTATGGCTACACCTTC. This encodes CASIDRGSNYGYTF.

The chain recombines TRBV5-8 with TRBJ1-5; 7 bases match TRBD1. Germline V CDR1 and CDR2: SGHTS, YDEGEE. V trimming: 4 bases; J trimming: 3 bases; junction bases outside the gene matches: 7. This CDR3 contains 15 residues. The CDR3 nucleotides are TGTGCCAGCAGCCAGGGGACAGCATACAATCAGCCCCAGCATTTT. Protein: CASSQGTAYNQPQHF.

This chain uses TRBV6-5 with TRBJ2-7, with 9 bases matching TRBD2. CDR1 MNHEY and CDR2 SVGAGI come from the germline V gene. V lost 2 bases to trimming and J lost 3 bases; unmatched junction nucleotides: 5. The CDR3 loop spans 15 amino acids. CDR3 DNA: TGTGCCAGCAGTTACGGGGCTAGCGGGGACTACGAGCAGTACTTC. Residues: CASSYGASGDYEQYF.